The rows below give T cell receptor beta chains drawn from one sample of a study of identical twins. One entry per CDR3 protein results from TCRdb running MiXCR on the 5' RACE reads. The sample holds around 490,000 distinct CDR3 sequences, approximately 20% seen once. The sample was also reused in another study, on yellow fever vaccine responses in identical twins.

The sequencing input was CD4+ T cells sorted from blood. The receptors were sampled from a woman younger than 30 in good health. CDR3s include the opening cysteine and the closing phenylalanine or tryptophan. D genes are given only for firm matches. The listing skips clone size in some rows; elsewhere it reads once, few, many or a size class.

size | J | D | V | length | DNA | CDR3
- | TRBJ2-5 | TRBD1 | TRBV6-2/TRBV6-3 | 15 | TGTGCCAGCAGCCCCGGGACAGCAGGTCGGGAGACCCAGTACTTC | CASSPGTAGRETQYF
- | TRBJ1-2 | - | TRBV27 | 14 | TGTGCCAGCAGTTTACGGGGCGCGGGCTATGGCTACACCTTC | CASSLRGAGYGYTF
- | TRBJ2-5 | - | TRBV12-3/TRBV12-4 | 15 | TGTGCCAGCAGTCTCCGGGACCCCAATTGGGAGACCCAGTACTTC | CASSLRDPNWETQYF
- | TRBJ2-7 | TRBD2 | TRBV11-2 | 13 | TGTGCCAGCAGCTTAGGGACTAGCGGTGCGAGGTACTTC | CASSLGTSGARYF
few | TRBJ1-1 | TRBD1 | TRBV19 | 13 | TGTGCCAGAAGATCACAGGGGTACGCTGAAGCTTTCTTT | CARRSQGYAEAFF
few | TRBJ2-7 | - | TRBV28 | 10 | TGTGCCAGCAGTTATGACGAGCAGTACTTC | CASSYDEQYF
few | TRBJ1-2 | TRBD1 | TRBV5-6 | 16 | TGTGCCAGCAGCTCCCCTGTAAGACAGGGCCGAGGAGGCTACACCTTC | CASSSPVRQGRGGYTF
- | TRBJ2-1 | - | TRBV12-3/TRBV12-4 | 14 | TGTGCCAGCAGTCCCCCTGAGGGGTACAAAGAGCAGTTCTTC | CASSPPEGYKEQFF
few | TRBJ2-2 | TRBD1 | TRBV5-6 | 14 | TGTGCCAGCAGCCTTACAGGGGGCATCGGGGAGCTGTTTTTT | CASSLTGGIGELFF
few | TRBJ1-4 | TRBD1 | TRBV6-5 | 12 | TGTGCCAAATTGACAGGGGAAGAAAAACTGTTTTTT | CAKLTGEEKLFF
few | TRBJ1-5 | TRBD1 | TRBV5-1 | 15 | TGCGCCAGCAGGAAAACAGGGGCGGGGAATCAGCCCCAGCATTTT | CASRKTGAGNQPQHF
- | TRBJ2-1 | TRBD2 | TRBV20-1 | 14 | TGCAGTGCCGAGTTGCGGGGGAATTTCAATGAGCAGTTCTTC | CSAELRGNFNEQFF
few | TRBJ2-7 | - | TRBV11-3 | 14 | TGTGCCAGCAGCTCTCTAGCTTTGCCCTACGAGCAGTACTTC | CASSSLALPYEQYF
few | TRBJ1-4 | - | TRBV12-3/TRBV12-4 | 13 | TGTGCCAGCACTTTCTGGGGAGGAGAAAAACTGTTTTTT | CASTFWGGEKLFF
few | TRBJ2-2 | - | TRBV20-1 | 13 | TGCAGTGCTAGAGAGGGGAACACCGGGGAGCTGTTTTTT | CSAREGNTGELFF
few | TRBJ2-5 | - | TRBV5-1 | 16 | TGCGCCAGCAGCCCCGGGGGTACCGGGGTACAAGAGACCCAGTACTTC | CASSPGGTGVQETQYF
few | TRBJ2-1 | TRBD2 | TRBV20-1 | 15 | TGCAGTGCTAGCCCTAGCGGTGCATCCTACAATGAGCAGTTCTTC | CSASPSGASYNEQFF
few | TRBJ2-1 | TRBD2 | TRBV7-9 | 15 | TGTGCCAGCAGCTCAGCGGGGACTAGTTACAATGAGCAGTTCTTC | CASSSAGTSYNEQFF
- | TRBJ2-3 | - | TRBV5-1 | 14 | TGCGCCAGCAGCTGGCAGAAAAGCACAGATACGCAGTATTTT | CASSWQKSTDTQYF
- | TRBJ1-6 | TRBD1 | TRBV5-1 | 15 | TGCGCCAGCAGCCTGACAGGGTTTGAGAGTTCACCCCTCCACTTT | CASSLTGFESSPLHF
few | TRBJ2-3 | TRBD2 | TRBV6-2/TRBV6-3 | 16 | TGTGCCAGCACTGCAATGGCGGGAGCCCTCACAGATACGCAGTATTTT | CASTAMAGALTDTQYF
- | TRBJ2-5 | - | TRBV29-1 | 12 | TGCAGCGCCGGTCGAGCTACAGAGACCCAGTACTTC | CSAGRATETQYF
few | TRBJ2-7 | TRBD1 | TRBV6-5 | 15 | TGTGCCAGCAGTTCCCCCGGACAGGGTATCCCCAAGCAGTACTTC | CASSSPGQGIPKQYF
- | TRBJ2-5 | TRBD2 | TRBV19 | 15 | TGTGCCAGTAGCGAACCGGGACTAGGTGGGGAGACCCAGTACTTC | CASSEPGLGGETQYF
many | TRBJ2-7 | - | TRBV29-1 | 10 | TGCAGCGTTTTCTACCGCGAGCAGTACTTC | CSVFYREQYF
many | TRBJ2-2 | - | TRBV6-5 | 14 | TGTGCCAGCAGTTACTCGCAGAACACCGGGGAGCTGTTTTTT | CASSYSQNTGELFF
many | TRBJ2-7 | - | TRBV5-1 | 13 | TGCGCCAGCAGCTTGGAGGGAACCTACGAGCAGTACTTC | CASSLEGTYEQYF
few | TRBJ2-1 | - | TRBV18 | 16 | TGTGCCAGCTCACCACAAGGGACGGCAGTCTACAATGAGCAGTTCTTC | CASSPQGTAVYNEQFF
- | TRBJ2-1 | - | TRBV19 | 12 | TGTGCCAGTAATGCGGCGGGAAATGAGCAGTTCTTC | CASNAAGNEQFF
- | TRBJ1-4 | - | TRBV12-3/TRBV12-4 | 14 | TGTGCCAGCAGTGTGACTGCGGGTAATGAAAAACTGTTTTTT | CASSVTAGNEKLFF
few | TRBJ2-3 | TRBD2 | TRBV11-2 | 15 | TGTGCCAGCAGCTCACTAGCGGGAGAGGTAGATACGCAGTATTTT | CASSSLAGEVDTQYF
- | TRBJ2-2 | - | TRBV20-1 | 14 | TGCAGTGCGGCCGAGGGCATGGGAACCGGGGAGCTGTTTTTT | CSAAEGMGTGELFF
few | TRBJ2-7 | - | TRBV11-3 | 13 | TGTGCCAGCAGCCCCGGGGCGGGGAACGAGCAGTACTTC | CASSPGAGNEQYF